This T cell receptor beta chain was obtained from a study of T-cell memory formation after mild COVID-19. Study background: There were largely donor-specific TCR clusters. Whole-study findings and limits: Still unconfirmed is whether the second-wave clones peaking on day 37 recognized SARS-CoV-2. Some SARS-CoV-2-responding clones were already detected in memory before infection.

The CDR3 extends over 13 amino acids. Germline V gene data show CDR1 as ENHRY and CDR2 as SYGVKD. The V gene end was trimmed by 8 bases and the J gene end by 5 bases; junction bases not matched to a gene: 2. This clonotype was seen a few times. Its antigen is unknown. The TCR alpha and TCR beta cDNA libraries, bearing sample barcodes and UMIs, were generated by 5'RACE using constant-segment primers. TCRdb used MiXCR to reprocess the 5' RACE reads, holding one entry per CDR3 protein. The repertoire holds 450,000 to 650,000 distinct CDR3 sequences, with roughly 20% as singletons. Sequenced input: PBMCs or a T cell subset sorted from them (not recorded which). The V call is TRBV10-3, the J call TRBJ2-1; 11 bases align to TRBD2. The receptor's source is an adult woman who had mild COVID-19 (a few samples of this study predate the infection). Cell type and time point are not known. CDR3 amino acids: CAIGTSGDNEQFF. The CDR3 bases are TGTGCCATCGGGACTAGCGGCGACAATGAGCAGTTCTTC.